The next 9 T cell receptor beta chains were all read from a single sample in a study of PD-1 blockade in mismatch repair-deficient tumors. The method was immunoSEQ multiplex PCR; TCRdb's version includes in-frame clones alone and lacks a portion of them. The table has about 22,000 clones, roughly 81% seen once; the top ten hold more than 15%. The material sequenced was peripheral blood, taken 2 weeks after starting pembrolizumab. These receptor sequences come from an adult with mismatch repair-deficient cancer.

This chain connects TRBV28 to TRBJ1-3, with TRBD1 as a possible D gene (6 bases). This CDR3 is 13 amino acids long. Germline V gene lookup returns CDR1 MDHEN and CDR2 SYDVKM. Trimming took 5 bases from V and 7 from J, leaving 12 bases between them. CDR3 coding DNA: TGTGCCAGCAGTCCTTATCAGGGGAACACCATATATTTT. Amino acid sequence: CASSPYQGNTIYF.

The V and J genes are TRBV6-6 and TRBJ2-7; no clear D. CDR3 length equals 13 residues. V dropped 1 base and J dropped 0 bases, with 4 bases sitting between them. Germline V CDR1 and CDR2: MNHNY, SVGAGI (reference sequence). The CDR3 here is CASSYWDSYEQYF. For the CDR3, the DNA is TGTGCCAGCAGTTACTGGGACTCCTACGAGCAGTACTTC.

The rearrangement joins TRBV7-9 to TRBJ2-1, with 14 bases that match TRBD2. V was pared by 3 bases and J by 15 bases, with 10 bases of the junction left unmatched. Germline V gene lookup returns CDR1 SEHNR and CDR2 FQNEAQ (reference sequence). This CDR3 contains 15 residues. The CDR3, as DNA: TGTGCCAGCAGCTTGGGGACTAGCGGGAGAAGAGCCTGGTTCTTC. It specifies CASSLGTSGRRAWFF.

This clone showed up just once. The chain uses TRBV28 and TRBJ2-5, with 10 nucleotides matching TRBD1. The J call may be incorrect, as the DNA end agrees better with TRBJ2-7. CDR1 is MDHEN and CDR2 is SYDVKM in the germline V gene. This CDR3 spans 19 amino acids. The CDR3 protein is CASTPTGGLGLARSYEQYF. Here the CDR3 DNA reads TGTGCCAGCACTCCGACAGGGGGCTTAGGACTAGCCCGCTCCTACGAGCAGTACTTC.

This clone was observed a few times. The gene calls are TRBV19 and TRBJ2-7; perhaps TRBD1 as D (6 bases). The CDR3 loop spans 11 amino acids. V gave up 8 bases and J gave up 6 bases, with 11 bases separating them. The germline V gene encodes CDR1 LNHDA and CDR2 SQIVND (reference sequence). The CDR3 protein is CASGTGSEQYF. In DNA, the CDR3 is TGTGCCAGTGGCACAGGGAGCGAGCAGTACTTC. Full variable domain (outside the CDR3, taken from reference TRBV19 and TRBJ2-7): DGGITQSPKYLFRKEGQNVTLSCEQNLNHDAMYWYRQDPGQGLRLIYYSQIVNDFQKGDIAEGYSVSREKKESFPLTVTSAQKNPTAFYLCASGTGSEQYFGPGTRLTVT.

The chain is built from TRBV10-2 and TRBJ2-5; 9 bases fit TRBD1. J lost 6 bases, V lost 4 bases, and 6 bases had no gene match. Per the germline V gene, CDR1 is WSHSY and CDR2 is SAAADI. This CDR3 contains 14 residues. The CDR3 is CASSGRQGGKTQYF. The CDR3 DNA reads TGCGCCAGCAGTGGAAGACAGGGGGGTAAGACCCAGTACTTC.

The V gene is TRBV28, the J gene TRBJ2-5; 9 nucleotides line up with TRBD2. V lost 7 bases to trimming and J lost 1 base; unmatched junction nucleotides: 4. The CDR3 loop spans 14 amino acids. Looked up from germline, CDR1 is MDHEN and CDR2 is SYDVKM. The CDR3 spells CASKTSGPQETQYF. CDR3 DNA: TGTGCCAGCAAGACTAGCGGACCCCAAGAGACCCAGTACTTC.

The V gene is TRBV4-1, the J gene TRBJ1-1, with unresolved D. V lost 4 bases and J 10 bases, leaving 10 bases between the germline ends. Germline V gives CDR1 MGHRA, CDR2 YSYEKL. This CDR3 contains 11 residues. CDR3 region: CASSRGRGAFF. DNA of the CDR3: TGCGCCAGCAGCCGAGGTAGAGGAGCTTTCTTT.

V usage is TRBV9 and J usage is TRBJ2-7; tentative D call: TRBD2 (5 bases). The CDR3 is 14 amino acids. The V gene's germline CDR1 is SGDLS and CDR2 YYNGEE. V lost 7 bases and J lost 0, with 14 bases in between. DNA of the CDR3: TGTGCCAGCGGCGCCCCGGACTCCTCCTACGAGCAGTACTTC. As protein: CASGAPDSSYEQYF.